Included here is one T cell receptor beta chain sequence, with context. What it binds is unknown. Germline values: CDR1 SGHTA, CDR2 FQGNSA. The V end lost 5 bases, the J end lost 7 bases, and 17 bases lay between the germline ends. There are 15 residues in the CDR3. The data were obtained in a study of cytomegalovirus exposure and HLA in healthy donors. Study at large: It was reported in a later analysis that the same platform had been used for the approximately 110 validation repertoires as for the 666 first-cohort repertoires. Regarding the study as a whole: For cytomegalovirus status, the classifier reportedly gave diagnoses with high specificity and sensitivity. The listing of fewer than 200 TCR beta chains classed them as cytomegalovirus-associated.

The table came from immunoSEQ multiplex PCR; TCRdb's copy has only in-frame clones and leaves some out. This sample carries about 56,000 clones, roughly 92% of them seen once, and the ten largest clones take about 1.1%. Sequenced material: PBMCs. The rearrangement links TRBV7-2 to TRBJ1-4; D uncertain. The clonotype originates from a man in his late teens or twenties in good health and CMV-seronegative. This CDR3 reads CASSAFGETGEKLFF. In nucleotides, the CDR3 is TGTGCCAGCAGCGCCTTCGGAGAGACCGGTGAAAAACTGTTTTTT.